Here is one TCR beta chain with its context. Its antigen specificity is not known. Base quality data are lacking; no much larger clone is found one base away. High-throughput TCRbeta CDR3 sequencing of frozen genomic DNA was performed by immunoSEQ, including PCR amplification, mapping, bias correction and internal controls. The paper's processing steps were these. Productive rearrangements were retained, and unique TCRbeta sequences were defined by the CDR3 nucleotide sequence together with the V and J gene. For a sequence to be called donor-reactive, it needed a frequency of at least 0.01% and at least 5-fold expansion in CFSE-low cells compared with unstimulated pre-transplant cells. Minimum frequency thresholds were set for each subject on the basis of the unstimulated sample with the lowest template count, so that a detection power of at least 90% was ensured. Jensen-Shannon divergence between the top 1000 TCRbeta sequences after and before transplant was used to measure repertoire turnover. Two-sided Fisher's exact tests were used to test for changes in the detection of donor-reactive sequences. This immuneACCESS table, as held by TCRdb, lists in-frame sequences with V and J called but not all clones. Of the missing ones, under half trace to an unresolved V gene in checked studies; the others have no known cause. The V and J calls and clone size are taken from that table; D and trimming were inferred from the DNA. The sample table records approximately 51,000 clones; 86% of these occur just once. Around an eighth of the sample is taken by the ten largest.

The sample comes from a study of T cell clones after liver transplantation (dated by TCRdb to about 2019). With regard to the full study: ITN030ST, the source of the samples, was a randomized trial that attempted immunosuppression withdrawal within 2 years of liver transplantation. A cohort of 8 liver transplant recipients was studied, of whom 3 were classified as tolerant and 5 as non-tolerant. Blood samples were collected pre-transplant, pre-randomization before withdrawal, and post-randomization after either full withdrawal or failed withdrawal. Tolerance was defined as complete withdrawal of immunosuppression for at least one year without a rise in liver enzymes beyond twice the upper limit of normal. After a pre-transplant mixed lymphocyte reaction, TCRbeta sequencing was used to pinpoint donor-reactive T cell clones, which were subsequently tracked in post-transplant blood. Three of the eight recipients were HCV-positive; the others were transplanted for non-autoimmune, non-viral indications. Until randomization at 12-24 months post-transplant, subjects were given standard immunosuppression, with no induction therapy. As an antigen-independent comparator for the donor-reactive sequences, third party-reactive TCRbeta sequences from pre-transplant MLRs were identified as well.

Unstimulated PBMCs, after thawing, were stained for CD3, CD4 and CD8 and then FACS-sorted into CD3+CD4+ and CD3+CD8+ populations. Randomization to immunosuppression withdrawal applied to every one of the 8 studied subjects. Genomic DNA was isolated with the Qiagen DNeasy Blood and Tissue Kit. CDR1 and CDR2 were assigned from the germline V gene as SQVTM and ANQGSEA. V is cut by 7 bases and J by 3 bases, and the space between the germline ends is 12 bases. Its CDR3 holds 12 amino acids, cysteine through phenylalanine. The DNA shown is the 36-base CDR3, in frame from base 1. Overall study outcomes, separate from this receptor: A significant post-transplant decrease in circulating donor-reactive CD4 TCRbeta sequences was observed in 5 of 8 subjects, irrespective of tolerance or HCV status. The conclusions were preliminary, being limited by small, heterogeneous patient numbers and by non-standardized post-transplant time points. Without allograft tissue specimens, donor-reactive T cells may have migrated into the graft rather than being deleted. When repertoire turnover was taken into account, detection of donor-reactive sequences was significantly reduced in 7 of 8 subjects for CD4 and in 8 of 8 subjects for CD8. In a couple of subjects, low numbers of available donor cells limited the measurable donor-reactive repertoire. Donor-reactive sequences decreased more than third party-reactive sequences, which suggests partial antigen-specific deletion that was not related to withdrawal success.

The sequence links TRBV29-1 to TRBJ1-1; the D gene is perhaps TRBD1, on 6 matching bases. This TCR derives from a human patient who received a liver transplant. Some T cells may have been brought in with the graft after a transplant. The specimen comprised CD8+ T cells from blood, sampled 12 months after liver transplant. The sequenced DNA: TGCAGCGCAGGTAGGGGGGACACTGAAGCTTTCTTT. This translates into CSAGRGDTEAFF. The CDR3 plus the reference TRBV29-1 and TRBJ1-1 genes for the other parts give the full variable domain: SAVISQKPSRDICQRGTSLTIQCQVDSQVTMMFWYRQQPGQSLTLIATANQGSEATYESGFVIDKFPISRPNLTFSTLTVSNMSPEDSSIYLCSAGRGDTEAFFGQGTRLTVV.